This is a list of T cell receptor beta chains from one sample in a study of human T cells and chemical hapten exposure. A single record per CDR3 protein comes from TCRdb applying MiXCR to the RACE reads. This sample has some 110,000 distinct CDR3 sequences; less than 15% occur once, and the top ten carry about 1.6%. The sequences come from whole blood, collected in connection with sensitization to the hapten diphenylcyclopropenone (DPC). The receptors were gathered from a woman aged 45 to 65 with alopecia areata. Some clones in this sample may be carry-over from other donors' samples. CDR3s include the opening cysteine and the closing phenylalanine or tryptophan. A D gene is named only where the DNA matches it firmly. Clone size is not always given. Where it is, it says once, few, many or a class for expanded clones.

cdr3_aa,cdr3_nt,clone_size,d_call,j_call,cdr3_length,v_call
CASSQEPGGRTDTQYF,TGCGCCAGCAGCCAAGAGCCCGGGGGGAGGACAGATACGCAGTATTTT,.,TRBD2,TRBJ2-3,16,TRBV4-1
CASIGQGHQPQHF,TGTGCCAGCATCGGACAGGGGCATCAGCCCCAGCATTTT,.,TRBD1,TRBJ1-5,13,TRBV2
CASNPQAKNIQYF,TGTGCCAGCAATCCCCAAGCCAAAAACATTCAGTACTTC,few,.,TRBJ2-4,13,TRBV2
CASSPGPVLGSPLHF,TGCGCCAGCAGCCCAGGACCCGTCCTGGGTTCACCCCTCCACTTT,few,.,TRBJ1-6,15,TRBV5-1
CASRLSLYNEQFF,TGTGCCAGCCGACTAAGCCTCTACAATGAGCAGTTCTTC,few,.,TRBJ2-1,13,TRBV6-2/TRBV6-3
CASSESTANTGELFF,TGTGCCAGCAGCGAGTCGACGGCGAACACCGGGGAGCTGTTTTTT,many,.,TRBJ2-2,15,TRBV6-4
CASSEGVYGELFF,TGTGCCAGCAGTGAAGGGGTATACGGGGAGCTGTTTTTT,.,.,TRBJ2-2,13,TRBV2
CASTQPGHLNTGELFF,TGTGCCAGCACTCAGCCGGGACACCTGAACACCGGGGAGCTGTTTTTT,.,.,TRBJ2-2,16,TRBV12-3/TRBV12-4
CAIRGTGVPYEQYF,TGTGCCATCAGGGGGACAGGTGTCCCCTACGAGCAGTACTTC,many,TRBD1,TRBJ2-7,14,TRBV10-3
CASSLRSGLGKLFF,TGTGCCAGCAGCTTGCGGTCGGGCCTAGGAAAACTGTTTTTT,few,.,TRBJ1-4,14,TRBV5-6
CASSFSTDTQYF,TGTGCCAGCAGCTTTAGCACAGATACGCAGTATTTT,many,.,TRBJ2-3,12,TRBV5-6
CATTGDTDTQYF,TGTGCCACCACCGGGGATACAGATACGCAGTATTTT,few,.,TRBJ2-3,12,TRBV24-1
CASSLDRRETEAFF,TGTGCCAGCAGCTTAGATCGGAGGGAAACTGAAGCTTTCTTT,few,.,TRBJ1-1,14,TRBV11-2
CASSLPSPAEQYF,TGTGCCAGCAGTTTACCATCCCCGGCCGAGCAGTACTTC,many,.,TRBJ2-7,13,TRBV28
CASSPTGLLNTEAFF,TGTGCCAGCAGCCCCACGGGACTCTTGAACACTGAAGCTTTCTTT,.,.,TRBJ1-1,15,TRBV12-3/TRBV12-4
CASSPQRNEQFF,TGTGCCAGCAGCCCGCAGCGCAATGAGCAGTTCTTC,many,.,TRBJ2-1,12,TRBV11-2
CATSSGTAADTQYF,TGTGCCACCTCTTCGGGGACAGCAGCAGATACGCAGTATTTT,few,TRBD1,TRBJ2-3,14,TRBV6-5
CASNKGHFNSPLHF,TGTGCCAGCAACAAGGGACATTTTAATTCACCCCTCCACTTT,.,.,TRBJ1-6,14,TRBV6-2/TRBV6-3
CASSLGGFQPQHF,TGTGCCAGCAGTTTAGGGGGCTTTCAGCCCCAGCATTTT,.,.,TRBJ1-5,13,TRBV27
CASSSRTGISTDTQYF,TGTGCCAGCAGCTCCCGTACAGGGATAAGCACAGATACGCAGTATTTT,.,.,TRBJ2-3,16,TRBV7-6
CASSLLRGAYEQYF,TGTGCCAGCAGCCTCCTCCGGGGGGCCTACGAGCAGTACTTC,few,TRBD2,TRBJ2-7,14,TRBV3-1
CASRVRGVQPQHF,TGTGCCAGCAGAGTCAGGGGCGTCCAGCCCCAGCATTTT,many,.,TRBJ1-5,13,TRBV6-2/TRBV6-3
CASSTWTSTDTQYF,TGTGCCAGCAGTACCTGGACTAGCACAGATACGCAGTATTTT,few,.,TRBJ2-3,14,TRBV6-5
CASSRGGLSMDTQYF,TGTGCCAGCAGCCGGGGGGGCCTGTCTATGGATACGCAGTATTTT,.,.,TRBJ2-3,15,TRBV3-1
CSARPSSGNTIYF,TGCAGTGCCCGACCGAGCTCTGGAAACACCATATATTTT,.,.,TRBJ1-3,13,TRBV20-1
CASSLRLSSTDTQYF,TGTGCCAGCAGCTTAAGACTGTCTAGCACAGATACGCAGTATTTT,.,.,TRBJ2-3,15,TRBV5-5
CASSYNPPGLAGAGEQYF,TGTGCCAGCAGTTACAACCCCCCCGGACTAGCGGGAGCGGGAGAGCAGTACTTC,few,TRBD2,TRBJ2-7,18,TRBV6-5
CASSSAGTPNSPLHF,TGTGCCAGCAGTTCCGCCGGCACCCCGAATTCACCCCTCCACTTT,.,.,TRBJ1-6,15,TRBV12-3/TRBV12-4
CASSPPRFREENTIYF,TGTGCCAGCTCACCACCTCGTTTTAGAGAAGAAAACACCATATATTTT,few,.,TRBJ1-3,16,TRBV18
CASSRFSGANVLTF,TGTGCCAGCAGTCGGTTTTCTGGGGCCAACGTCCTGACTTTC,few,.,TRBJ2-6,14,TRBV28
CASSLNLPSEQYF,TGTGCCAGCAGCTTAAATTTGCCCAGCGAGCAGTACTTC,.,.,TRBJ2-7,13,TRBV11-3
CASRTNGDYEQYF,TGTGCCAGCAGAACTAATGGAGACTACGAGCAGTACTTC,few,.,TRBJ2-7,13,TRBV28
CASSQGASWASGNYEQYF,TGTGCCAGCAGCCAGGGGGCGAGTTGGGCTAGCGGGAACTACGAGCAGTACTTC,.,.,TRBJ2-7,18,TRBV13
CASSQGSTTEAFF,TGTGCCAGCAGCCAGGGGTCAACGACTGAAGCTTTCTTT,.,.,TRBJ1-1,13,TRBV3-1
CASSLYGFSPLHF,TGTGCCAGCAGTTTATATGGGTTTTCACCCCTCCACTTT,many,.,TRBJ1-6,13,TRBV27
CASSFSNLYGYTF,TGTGCCAGCAGCTTCTCGAACCTCTATGGCTACACCTTC,.,.,TRBJ1-2,13,TRBV7-9
CASSLGGSEQYF,TGTGCCAGCAGCCTAGGGGGGAGCGAGCAGTACTTC,many,.,TRBJ2-7,12,TRBV28
CASSLAGRVNQPQHF,TGTGCCAGCAGTTTGGCGGGACGGGTTAATCAGCCCCAGCATTTT,many,.,TRBJ1-5,15,TRBV28